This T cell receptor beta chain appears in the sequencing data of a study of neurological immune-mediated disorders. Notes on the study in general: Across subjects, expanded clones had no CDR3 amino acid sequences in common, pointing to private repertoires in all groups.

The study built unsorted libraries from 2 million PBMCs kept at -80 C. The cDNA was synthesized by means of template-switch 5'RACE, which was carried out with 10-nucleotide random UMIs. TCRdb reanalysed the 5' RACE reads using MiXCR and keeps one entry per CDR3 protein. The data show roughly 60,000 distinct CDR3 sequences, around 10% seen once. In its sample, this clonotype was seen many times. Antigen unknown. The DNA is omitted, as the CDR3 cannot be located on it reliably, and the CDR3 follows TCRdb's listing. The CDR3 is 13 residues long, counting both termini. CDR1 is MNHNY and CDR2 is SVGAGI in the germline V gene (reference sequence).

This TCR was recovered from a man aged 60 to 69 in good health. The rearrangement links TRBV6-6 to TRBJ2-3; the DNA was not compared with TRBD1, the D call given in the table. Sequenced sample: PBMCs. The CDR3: CASSFASGTLAYF.